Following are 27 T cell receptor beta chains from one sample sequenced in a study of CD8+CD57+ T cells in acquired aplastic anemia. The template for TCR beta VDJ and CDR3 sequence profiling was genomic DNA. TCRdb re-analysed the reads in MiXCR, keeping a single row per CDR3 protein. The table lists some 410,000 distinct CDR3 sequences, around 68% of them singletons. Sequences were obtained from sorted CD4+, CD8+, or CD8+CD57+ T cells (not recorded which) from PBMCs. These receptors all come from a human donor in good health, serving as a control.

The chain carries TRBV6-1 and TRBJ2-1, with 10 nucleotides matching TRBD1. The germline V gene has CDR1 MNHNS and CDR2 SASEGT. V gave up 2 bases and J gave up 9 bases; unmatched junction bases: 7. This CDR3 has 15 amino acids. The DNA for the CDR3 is TGTGCCAGCAGTGAAAAAAGGGACAGGGGTCGTGAGCAGTTCTTC. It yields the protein CASSEKRDRGREQFF.

CDR3 in DNA: TGCGCCAGCATGAGGAATACAGGAGGTTCACCCCTCCACTTT. Amino acid sequence: CASMRNTGGSPLHF. V usage is TRBV10-2 and J usage is TRBJ1-6; tentatively, D is TRBD1 (5 bases). Germline V CDR1 and CDR2: WSHSY, SAAADI. V was pared by 7 bases and J by 9 bases, with 16 bases between. This CDR3 is built from 14 residues.

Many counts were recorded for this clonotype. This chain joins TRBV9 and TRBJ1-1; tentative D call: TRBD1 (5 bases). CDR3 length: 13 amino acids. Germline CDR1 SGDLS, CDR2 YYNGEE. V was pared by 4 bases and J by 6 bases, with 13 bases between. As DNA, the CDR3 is TGTGCCAGCAGCCCCATTCAGGGTTCTGAAGCTTTCTTT. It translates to CASSPIQGSEAFF. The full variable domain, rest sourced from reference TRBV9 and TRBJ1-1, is DSGVTQTPKHLITATGQRVTLRCSPRSGDLSVYWYQQSLDQGLQFLIQYYNGEERAKGNILERFSAQQFPDLHSELNLSSLELGDSALYFCASSPIQGSEAFFGQGTRLTVV.

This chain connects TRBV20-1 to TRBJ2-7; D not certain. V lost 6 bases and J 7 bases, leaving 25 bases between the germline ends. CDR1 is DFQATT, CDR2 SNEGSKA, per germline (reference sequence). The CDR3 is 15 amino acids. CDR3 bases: TGCAGTGCCACAGCCCACCATATAGATGATGAAGAGCAGTACTTC. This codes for CSATAHHIDDEEQYF.

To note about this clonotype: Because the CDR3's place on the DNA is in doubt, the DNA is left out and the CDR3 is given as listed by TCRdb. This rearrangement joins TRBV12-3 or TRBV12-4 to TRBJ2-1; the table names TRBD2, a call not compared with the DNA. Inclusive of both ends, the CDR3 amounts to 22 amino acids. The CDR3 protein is CDSSFYICSASKSGGLNNEQFF.

DNA for the CDR3: TGTGCCAGCAGTTTGGGGGGATACTCTGGGGCCAACGTCCTGACTTTC. It codes for CASSLGGYSGANVLTF. The chain recombines TRBV12-3 or TRBV12-4 with TRBJ2-6, with D perhaps matching TRBD2 (6 bases). V lost 3 bases and J 0 bases, leaving 9 bases between the germline ends. This CDR3 has 16 amino acids.

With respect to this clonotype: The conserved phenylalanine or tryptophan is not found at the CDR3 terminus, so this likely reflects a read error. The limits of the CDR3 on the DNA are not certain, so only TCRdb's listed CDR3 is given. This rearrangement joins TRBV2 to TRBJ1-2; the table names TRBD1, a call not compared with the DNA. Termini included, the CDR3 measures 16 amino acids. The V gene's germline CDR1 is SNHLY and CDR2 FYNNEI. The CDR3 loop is CASSGAGGEQYFGPGT.

Written as DNA, the CDR3 is TGTGCCAGCGGGACAGGGGACAATGAGCAGTTCTTC. Protein product: CASGTGDNEQFF. V gene TRBV11-3 combines with J gene TRBJ2-1; TRBD1 matches 10 bases. CDR1 and CDR2 from the germline V gene are SGHNT and YENEEA. The CDR3 consists of 12 residues. The V gene end was trimmed by 8 bases and the J gene end by 5 bases; junction bases not matched to a gene: 0.

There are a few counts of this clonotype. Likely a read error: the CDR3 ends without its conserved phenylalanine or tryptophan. The CDR3 reads CASSQERSVYEAFV. The CDR3 DNA reads as TGTGCCAGCAGCCAAGAGCGCTCGGTTTATGAAGCTTTCGTT. V usage is TRBV3-1 and J usage is TRBJ1-1, with D uncertain. CDR3 size: 14 residues. CDR1 LGHDT and CDR2 YNNKEL come from the germline V gene (reference sequence). Trimming cost V 0 bases and J 7 bases, with 12 bases left between them.

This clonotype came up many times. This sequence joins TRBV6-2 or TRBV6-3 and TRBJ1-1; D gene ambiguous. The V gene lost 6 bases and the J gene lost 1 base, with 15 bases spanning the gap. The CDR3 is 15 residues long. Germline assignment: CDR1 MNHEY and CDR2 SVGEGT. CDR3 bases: TGTGCCAGCAGGAGCCCAACACTGGAGAACACTGAAGCTTTCTTT. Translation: CASRSPTLENTEAFF.

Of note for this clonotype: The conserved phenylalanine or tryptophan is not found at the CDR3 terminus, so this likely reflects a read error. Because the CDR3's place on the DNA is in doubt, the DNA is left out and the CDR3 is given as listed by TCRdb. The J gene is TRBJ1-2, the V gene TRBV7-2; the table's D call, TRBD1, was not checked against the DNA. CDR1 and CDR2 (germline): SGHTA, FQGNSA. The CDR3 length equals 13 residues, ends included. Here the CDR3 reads CASSVPVNHGDTH.

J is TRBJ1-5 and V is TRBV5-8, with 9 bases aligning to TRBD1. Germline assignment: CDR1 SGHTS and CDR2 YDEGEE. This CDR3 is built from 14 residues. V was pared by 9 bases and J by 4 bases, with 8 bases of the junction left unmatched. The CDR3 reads CAISGGQGNQPQHF. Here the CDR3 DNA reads TGTGCCATCAGTGGGGGACAGGGAAATCAGCCCCAGCATTTT.

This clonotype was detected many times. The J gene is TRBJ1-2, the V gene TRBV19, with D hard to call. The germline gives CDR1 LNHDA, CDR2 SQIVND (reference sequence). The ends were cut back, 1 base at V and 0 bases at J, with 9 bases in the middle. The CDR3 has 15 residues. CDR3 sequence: CASSIGRGSNYGYTF. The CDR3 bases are TGTGCCAGTAGTATAGGTCGGGGTTCTAACTATGGCTACACCTTC. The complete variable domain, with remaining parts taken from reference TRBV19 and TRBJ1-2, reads DGGITQSPKYLFRKEGQNVTLSCEQNLNHDAMYWYRQDPGQGLRLIYYSQIVNDFQKGDIAEGYSVSREKKESFPLTVTSAQKNPTAFYLCASSIGRGSNYGYTFGSGTRLTVV.

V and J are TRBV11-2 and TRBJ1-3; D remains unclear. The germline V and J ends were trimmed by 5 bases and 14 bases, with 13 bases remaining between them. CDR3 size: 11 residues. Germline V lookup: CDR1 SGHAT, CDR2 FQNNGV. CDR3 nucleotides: TGTGCCAGCAGCCCCTCGTCTAGTTTATATTTT. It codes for CASSPSSSLYF.

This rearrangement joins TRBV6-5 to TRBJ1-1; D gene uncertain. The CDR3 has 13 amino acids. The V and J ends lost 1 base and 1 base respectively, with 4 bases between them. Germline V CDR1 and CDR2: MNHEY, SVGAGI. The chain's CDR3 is CASSYWQNTEAFF. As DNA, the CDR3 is TGTGCCAGCAGTTACTGGCAGAACACTGAAGCTTTCTTT.

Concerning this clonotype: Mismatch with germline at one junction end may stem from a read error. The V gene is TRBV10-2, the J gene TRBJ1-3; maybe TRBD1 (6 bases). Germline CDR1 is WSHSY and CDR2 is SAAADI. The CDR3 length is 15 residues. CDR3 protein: CASRATGISGSTIYF. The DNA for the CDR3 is TGCGCCAGCAGAGCGACAGGAATCTCTGGAAGCACCATATATTTT.

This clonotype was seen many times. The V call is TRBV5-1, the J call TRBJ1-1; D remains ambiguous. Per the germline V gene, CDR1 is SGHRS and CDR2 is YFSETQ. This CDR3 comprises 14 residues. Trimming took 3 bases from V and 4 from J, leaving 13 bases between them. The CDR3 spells CASSYAGRATEAFF. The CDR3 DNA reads TGCGCCAGCAGCTATGCAGGCCGTGCCACTGAAGCTTTCTTT.

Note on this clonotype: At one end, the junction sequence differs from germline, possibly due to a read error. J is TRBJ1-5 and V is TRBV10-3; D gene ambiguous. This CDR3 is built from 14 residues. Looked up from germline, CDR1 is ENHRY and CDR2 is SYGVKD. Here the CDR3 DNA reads TGTGCCAGCAGTGATCTTGGTGCGGATCAGCCCCCGCATTTT. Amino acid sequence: CASSDLGADQPPHF.

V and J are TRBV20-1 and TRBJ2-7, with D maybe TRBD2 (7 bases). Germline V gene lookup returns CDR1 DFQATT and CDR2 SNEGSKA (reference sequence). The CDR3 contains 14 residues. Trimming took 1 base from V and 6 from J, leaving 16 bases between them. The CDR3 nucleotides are TGCAGTGCTAGAGGCGCCGGGGGGCGGGGCGAGCAGTACTTC. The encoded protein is CSARGAGGRGEQYF.

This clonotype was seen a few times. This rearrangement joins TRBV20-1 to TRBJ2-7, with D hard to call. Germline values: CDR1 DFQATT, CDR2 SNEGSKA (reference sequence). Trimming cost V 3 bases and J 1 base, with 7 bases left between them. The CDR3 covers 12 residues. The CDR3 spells CSARRTSYEQYF. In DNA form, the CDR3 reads TGCAGTGCTAGGAGGACGTCCTACGAGCAGTACTTC.

The CDR3 DNA sequence: TGTGCCAGCAGCGGGAGAGAAAAAGAGACCCAGTACTTC. Its translation: CASSGREKETQYF. V is TRBV2 and J is TRBJ2-5; possible D gene TRBD2, 6 bases. With 6 bases removed from V and 3 bases from J, the gap between germline ends came to 11 bases. The CDR3 is 13 residues long. Germline V gene lookup returns CDR1 SNHLY and CDR2 FYNNEI.

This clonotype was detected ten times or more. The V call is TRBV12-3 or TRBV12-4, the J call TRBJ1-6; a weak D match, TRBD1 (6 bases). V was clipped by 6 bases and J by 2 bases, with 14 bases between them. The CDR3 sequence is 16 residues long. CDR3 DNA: TGTGCCAGCAGCCAACAGGGCCAGCCCTATAATTCACCCCTCCACTTT. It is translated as CASSQQGQPYNSPLHF.

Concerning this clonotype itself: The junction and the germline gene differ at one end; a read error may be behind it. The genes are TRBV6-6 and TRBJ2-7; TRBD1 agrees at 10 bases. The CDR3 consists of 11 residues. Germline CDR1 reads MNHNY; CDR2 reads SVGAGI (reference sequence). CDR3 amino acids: CASTPKGQGSF. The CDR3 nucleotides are TGTGCCAGCACCCCAAAGGGACAGGGGAGCTTC.

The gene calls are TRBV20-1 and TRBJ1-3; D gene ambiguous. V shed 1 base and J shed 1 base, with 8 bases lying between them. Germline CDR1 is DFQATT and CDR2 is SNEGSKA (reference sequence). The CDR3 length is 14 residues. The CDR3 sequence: CSARAQLSGNTIYF. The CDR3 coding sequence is TGCAGTGCTAGAGCCCAGTTATCTGGAAACACCATATATTTT.

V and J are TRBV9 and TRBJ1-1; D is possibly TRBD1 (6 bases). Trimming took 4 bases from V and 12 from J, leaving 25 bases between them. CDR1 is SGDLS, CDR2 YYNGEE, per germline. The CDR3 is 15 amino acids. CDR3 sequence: CASSPRGQQETESFF. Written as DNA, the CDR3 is TGTGCCAGCAGCCCACGGGGGCAGCAAGAGACCGAATCTTTCTTT.

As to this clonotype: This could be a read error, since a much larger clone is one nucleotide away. CDR3 nucleotide sequence: TGTGCCAGCAGTTCCTCGACGTCGGGGACTAAGACAGAGACCCAGTACTTC. Encoded protein: CASSSSTSGTKTETQYF. The V and J genes are TRBV12-3 or TRBV12-4 and TRBJ2-5; TRBD2 aligns across 7 bases. The junction had 15 bases not matched to a gene; V was cut back by 4 bases and J by 4 bases. The CDR3 is made up of 17 amino acids.

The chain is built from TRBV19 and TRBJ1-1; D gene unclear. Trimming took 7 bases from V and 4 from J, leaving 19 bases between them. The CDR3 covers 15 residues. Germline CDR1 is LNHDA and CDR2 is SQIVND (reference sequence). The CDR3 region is CASKVAPWSATEAFF. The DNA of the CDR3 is TGTGCCAGTAAGGTCGCCCCCTGGTCGGCCACTGAAGCTTTCTTT.